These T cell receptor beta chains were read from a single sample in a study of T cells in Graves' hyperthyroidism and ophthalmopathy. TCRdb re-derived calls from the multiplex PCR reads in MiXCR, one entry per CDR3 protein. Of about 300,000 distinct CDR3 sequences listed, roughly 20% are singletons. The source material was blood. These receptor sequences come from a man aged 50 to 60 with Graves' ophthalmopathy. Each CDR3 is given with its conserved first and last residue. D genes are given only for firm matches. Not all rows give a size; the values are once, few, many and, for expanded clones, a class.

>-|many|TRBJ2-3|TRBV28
TGTGCCAGCAGTTTACCCCTCGGGGGCCAGAGCACAGATACGCAGTATTTT
CASSLPLGGQSTDTQYF
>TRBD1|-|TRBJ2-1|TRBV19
TGTGCCTCCGCAGGGGGTTATTACAATGAGCAGTTCTTC
CASAGGYYNEQFF
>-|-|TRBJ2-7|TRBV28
TGTGCCAGCAGTTCCCACTTACCGACACACTACGAGCAGTACTTC
CASSSHLPTHYEQYF
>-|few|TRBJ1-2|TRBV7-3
TGTGCCAGCAGCGCAAACCCAGCAGGGCGGGATGGCTACACCTTC
CASSANPAGRDGYTF
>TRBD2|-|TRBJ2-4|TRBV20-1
TGCAGTGCTAGAGCTGGGACTATAGCCAAAAACATTCAGTACTTC
CSARAGTIAKNIQYF
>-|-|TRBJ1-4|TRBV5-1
TGCGCCAGCAGCTTGGGAGACAGCAATGAAAAACTGTTTTTT
CASSLGDSNEKLFF
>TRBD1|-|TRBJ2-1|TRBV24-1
TGTGCCACCAGTGACCCCGGACAGGACAGGGCAAATGAGCAGTTCTTC
CATSDPGQDRANEQFF
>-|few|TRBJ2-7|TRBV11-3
TGTGCCAGCAGCATCCCACAGGACGACCTCCCCTACGAGCAGTACTTC
CASSIPQDDLPYEQYF
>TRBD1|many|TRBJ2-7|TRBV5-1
TGCGCCAGCAGCTCGGCGGACAGGGGCCACGAGCAGTACTTC
CASSSADRGHEQYF
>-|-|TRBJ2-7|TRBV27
TGTGCCAGCAAACAGGCGAGCTCCTCCTACGAGCAGTACTTC
CASKQASSSYEQYF
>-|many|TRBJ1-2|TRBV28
TGTGCCAGCAGTAGCCCCCGGAGGGGGAACTATGGCTACACCTTC
CASSSPRRGNYGYTF
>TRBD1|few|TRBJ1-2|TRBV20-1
TGCAGTGCTAGCGTCAGGGGGGATGGCTACACCTTC
CSASVRGDGYTF
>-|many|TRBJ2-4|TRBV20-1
TGCAGTGCTAGCGGGCCCGGGGGAAACATTCAGTACTTC
CSASGPGGNIQYF
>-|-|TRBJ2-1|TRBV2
TGTGCCAGCACTCAAGGGGCAGACAATGAGCAGTTCTTC
CASTQGADNEQFF
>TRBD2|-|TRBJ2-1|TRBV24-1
TGTGCCACCAGTGATTTTGCGGGAGGGACCTACAATGAGCAGTTCTTC
CATSDFAGGTYNEQFF
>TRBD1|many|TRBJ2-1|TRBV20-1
TGCAGTGCTAGTGGGGGACAGCCCTACAATGAGCAGTTCTTC
CSASGGQPYNEQFF
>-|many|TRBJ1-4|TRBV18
TGTGCCAGCTCACCTGGCAGTACTAATGAAAAACTGTTTTTT
CASSPGSTNEKLFF
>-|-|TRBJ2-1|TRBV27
TGTGCCAGCAGTTTTGACGGCTACTCCTACGAGCAGTTCTTC
CASSFDGYSYEQFF
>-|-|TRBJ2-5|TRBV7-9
TGTGCCAGCAGCTTAAACGTGGAGACCCAGTACTTC
CASSLNVETQYF
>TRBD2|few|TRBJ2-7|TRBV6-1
TGTGCCAGCACCCCGGAGACTAGCAGATACTCCTACGAGCAGTACTTC
CASTPETSRYSYEQYF
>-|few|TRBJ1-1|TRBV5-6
TGTGCCAGCAGATCCGAGAACAGGGACACTGAAGCTTTCTTT
CASRSENRDTEAFF
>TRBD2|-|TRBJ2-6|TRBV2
TGTGCCAGCAGGGGAGGGCTGAACTGGGGGGCCAACGTCCTGACTTTC
CASRGGLNWGANVLTF
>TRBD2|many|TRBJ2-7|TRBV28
TGTGCCAGCAGTCCCGCGGGACTAGCGGGCTTCTACGAGCAGTACTTC
CASSPAGLAGFYEQYF
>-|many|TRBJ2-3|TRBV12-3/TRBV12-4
TGTGCCAGCAGTCCCGGGGCCCAGACAGGAGAAGATACGCAGTATTTT
CASSPGAQTGEDTQYF
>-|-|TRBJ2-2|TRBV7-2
TGTGCCAGCAGACTACGGCAAAGCACCGGGGAGCTGTTTTTT
CASRLRQSTGELFF
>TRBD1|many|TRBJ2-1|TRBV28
TGTGCCAGCAGTACCGGACAGGGAGCAGGAGAGCAGTTCTTC
CASSTGQGAGEQFF
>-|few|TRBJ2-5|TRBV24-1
TGTGCCCCCCCCTCCGCTTGGACCCAGTACTTC
CAPPSAWTQYF
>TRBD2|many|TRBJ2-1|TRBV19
TGTGCCAGTAGTATGCACACCCTTAGCGGGAGGGCCTACAATGAGCAGTTCTTC
CASSMHTLSGRAYNEQFF
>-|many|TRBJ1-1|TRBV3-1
TGTGCCAGCAGCCACCCCGGACAAGGCCACACTGAAGCTTTCTTT
CASSHPGQGHTEAFF
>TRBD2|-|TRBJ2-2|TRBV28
TGTGCCAGCAGTTTGAGACTAGCGGGGCCCCGAGGCACCGGGGAGCTGTTTTTT
CASSLRLAGPRGTGELFF
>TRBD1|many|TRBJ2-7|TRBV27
TGTGCCAGCAGTTTAGGGGACAGCGAGCAGTACTTC
CASSLGDSEQYF